The rows below give T cell receptor beta chains drawn from one sample of a study of beta chain features in type 1 diabetes. TCRdb's table, derived via immunoSEQ multiplex PCR, lists solely in-frame clones and lacks some. In the table there are about 52,000 clones, about 40% of which are singletons. Sequenced: Tregs from blood. These receptors all stem from a man between 25 and 39 years old with type 1 diabetes. Each CDR3 is given with its conserved first and last residue. A D gene is named only where the DNA matches it firmly. A row's size may be missing; if present it is once, few, many or a size class.

j_call v_call d_call clone_size cdr3_aa cdr3_nt
TRBJ2-1 TRBV12-5 . . CASGSGQTIGNEQFF TGTGCTAGTGGCTCAGGACAGACAATAGGGAATGAGCAGTTCTTC
TRBJ1-4 TRBV4-2 TRBD1 . CASKGGTGDEKLFF TGTGCCAGCAAGGGCGGGACAGGGGACGAAAAACTGTTTTTT
TRBJ2-5 TRBV2 . . CASSEGKGQETQYF TGTGCCAGCAGTGAAGGGAAGGGGCAAGAGACCCAGTACTTC
TRBJ2-1 TRBV6-1 TRBD2 . CASSARTSGSSYNEQFF TGTGCCAGCAGTGCCAGGACTAGCGGGAGCTCCTACAATGAGCAGTTCTTC
TRBJ2-6 TRBV19 . . CASSIGEYSGANVLTF TGTGCCAGTAGTATAGGGGAGTACTCTGGGGCCAACGTCCTGACTTTC
TRBJ2-2 TRBV7-3 TRBD1 . CASSSGDREAGELFF TGTGCCAGCAGCTCCGGGGACAGGGAGGCCGGGGAGCTGTTTTTT
TRBJ2-7 TRBV28 . few CASSQPTYEQYF TGTGCCAGCAGTCAACCCACCTACGAGCAGTACTTC
TRBJ2-2 TRBV4-1 TRBD1 . CASSRSGTGGPGTGELFF TGCGCCAGCAGCCGTTCCGGGACAGGTGGTCCCGGCACCGGGGAGCTGTTTTTT
TRBJ2-5 TRBV5-6 TRBD1 . CASSMATGGRGTQYF TGTGCCAGCAGCATGGCTACAGGGGGGCGGGGGACCCAGTACTTC
TRBJ2-3 TRBV10-3 . few CAIMEGTRTDTQYF TGTGCCATCATGGAGGGGACCAGGACAGATACGCAGTATTTT
TRBJ2-2 TRBV6-6 TRBD2 . CASSPNSGRAGELFF TGTGCCAGCAGCCCTAATAGCGGGAGGGCGGGAGAGCTGTTTTTT
TRBJ1-2 TRBV27 TRBD1 . CASSRDRGAWGYTF TGTGCCAGCAGCCGAGACAGGGGCGCTTGGGGCTACACCTTC
TRBJ1-1 TRBV15 TRBD1 . CATSRPGTGGRTEAFF TGTGCCACCAGCAGACCCGGGACAGGGGGCCGTACTGAAGCTTTCTTT
TRBJ1-2 TRBV6-6 . few CASSTSGTRGGYTF TGTGCCAGCAGTACGTCCGGGACACGGGGTGGCTACACCTTC
TRBJ2-2 TRBV5-1 TRBD2 . CASSLAGSNTGELFF TGCGCCAGCAGCTTAGCGGGGTCGAACACCGGGGAGCTGTTTTTT
TRBJ2-3 TRBV15 . few CATSRDRDAATDTQYF TGTGCCACCAGCAGGGACAGAGACGCTGCCACAGATACGCAGTATTTT
TRBJ2-1 TRBV11-2 . few CASSSGGLPSGSEQFF TGTGCCAGCAGCTCCGGTGGACTACCCTCGGGTAGTGAGCAGTTCTTC
TRBJ2-1 TRBV28 TRBD2 . CASSLWTRVHNEQFF TGTGCCAGCAGTTTGTGGACTAGAGTTCACAATGAGCAGTTCTTC
TRBJ2-3 TRBV5-4 TRBD1 . CASSWTGLGDTQYF TGTGCCAGCAGCTGGACAGGGCTGGGAGATACGCAGTATTTT
TRBJ2-3 TRBV2 TRBD2 . CASSTPEGLAGHVTQYF TGTGCCAGCAGCACACCGGAGGGACTAGCGGGACATGTTACGCAGTATTTT
TRBJ2-3 TRBV28 TRBD2 few CASSRALAGKADTQYF TGTGCCAGCAGTAGAGCTCTAGCGGGGAAGGCAGATACGCAGTATTTT
TRBJ2-3 TRBV5-1 . . CASSLTGYGTDTQYF TGCGCCAGCAGCTTGACTGGTTACGGCACAGATACGCAGTATTTT
TRBJ1-5 TRBV29-1 . . CSVAEGNSNQPQHF TGCAGCGTTGCGGAGGGGAATAGCAATCAGCCCCAGCATTTT
TRBJ2-3 TRBV5-4 TRBD2 . CASSPPGGEKSTDTQYF TGTGCCAGCAGCCCCCCGGGGGGGGAAAAGAGCACAGATACGCAGTATTTT
TRBJ1-1 TRBV9 TRBD1 . CASSGQGVSTEAFF TGTGCCAGCAGCGGACAGGGGGTTTCCACTGAAGCTTTCTTT
TRBJ2-6 TRBV18 . once CASSPRGSSGANVLTF TGTGCCAGCTCACCAAGGGGGAGCTCTGGGGCCAACGTCCTGACTTTC
TRBJ2-7 TRBV6-6 TRBD1 few CASSSWDRGHEQYF TGTGCCAGCAGTTCCTGGGACAGGGGACACGAGCAGTACTTC
TRBJ2-1 TRBV4-2 TRBD2 . CASSQDRGRGSGNEQFF TGTGCCAGCAGCCAAGATCGGGGTCGCGGGAGTGGTAATGAGCAGTTCTTC
TRBJ1-5 TRBV30 . few CAWSLAGGNNQPQHF TGTGCCTGGAGTTTAGCAGGAGGTAACAATCAGCCCCAGCATTTT
TRBJ2-1 TRBV7-2 . once CASSLYTGEQFF TGTGCCAGCAGCTTATATACGGGAGAGCAGTTCTTC
TRBJ2-2 TRBV28 . few CAVTKESNTGELFF TGTGCCGTGACGAAGGAGTCGAACACCGGGGAGCTGTTTTTT
TRBJ2-2 TRBV5-1 . few CASSPPWGRAGELFF TGCGCCAGCAGTCCCCCTTGGGGGCGAGCCGGGGAGCTGTTTTTT
TRBJ2-7 TRBV27 TRBD1 . CASGQGARYEQYF TGTGCCAGCGGACAGGGGGCACGCTACGAGCAGTACTTC
TRBJ2-5 TRBV4-1 . many CASSQDSSRGQETQYF TGCGCCAGCAGCCAAGATTCCAGTCGGGGCCAAGAGACCCAGTACTTC
TRBJ2-1 TRBV9 TRBD2 . CASSVRLAGGNNEQFF TGTGCCAGCAGCGTTCGGTTAGCGGGAGGGAACAATGAGCAGTTCTTC
TRBJ2-7 TRBV4-2 TRBD1 . CASSQDRGTGFALYEQYF TGTGCCAGCAGCCAAGATCGGGGGACAGGGTTCGCTCTCTACGAGCAGTACTTC
TRBJ2-5 TRBV5-1 TRBD2 . CASSLAGLALETQYF TGCGCCAGCAGCTTGGCGGGACTAGCGCTTGAGACCCAGTACTTC
TRBJ2-2 TRBV19 . . CSSAQSNTGELFF TGTTCTAGCGCGCAATCGAACACCGGGGAGCTGTTTTTT
TRBJ2-7 TRBV2 . . CASSWTSYEQYF TGTGCCAGCAGTTGGACTTCCTACGAGCAGTACTTC
TRBJ1-1 TRBV29-1 . few CSVDSVPEAFF TGCAGCGTTGATAGCGTCCCTGAAGCTTTCTTT
TRBJ2-3 TRBV5-1 TRBD2 . CASSSGTSGASTDTQYF TGCGCCAGCAGCTCAGGGACTAGCGGGGCTAGCACAGATACGCAGTATTTT
TRBJ1-1 TRBV28 . . CAAAARSLAFF TGTGCCGCTGCCGCCAGGTCTCTCGCTTTCTTT